These 30 T cell receptor beta chains were sequenced from one sample in a study of T cell responses to AZD1222 COVID-19 vaccine. TCRdb keeps only in-frame clones here, not all; method: immunoSEQ multiplex PCR. The repertoire has about 99,000 clones, less than 95% of them found once; the top ten carry 4.8%. This specimen was peripheral blood, taken on day 0 of AZD1222 vaccination. These TCRs come from an adult in good health.

The chain links TRBV28 to TRBJ1-1; no reliable D call. The CDR3 sequence is 12 residues long. Germline V gene lookup returns CDR1 MDHEN and CDR2 SYDVKM. Trimming left V 5 bases short and J 7 bases short, with 11 bases between. The CDR3 region is CASSPNSNEAFF. The CDR3 DNA follows: TGTGCCAGCAGTCCTAACTCTAATGAAGCTTTCTTT.

This rearrangement joins TRBV5-5 to TRBJ1-4; 7 positions match TRBD1. From germline, CDR1 is SGHKS and CDR2 YYEKEE (reference sequence). With V trimmed by 4 bases and J by 7 bases, 10 bases remained unmatched. The CDR3 loop spans 15 amino acids. The chain's CDR3 is CASSALTGKAEKLFF. The CDR3 bases are TGTGCCAGCAGCGCACTGACAGGGAAGGCTGAAAAACTGTTTTTT.

As DNA, the CDR3 is TGTGCCAGCAGCTTAGGACTAGATACGAACACCGGGGAGCTGTTTTTT. Protein sequence: CASSLGLDTNTGELFF. V and J are TRBV7-4 and TRBJ2-2; maybe TRBD2 (6 bases). V lost 1 base and J lost 0, with 9 bases in between. The CDR3 extends over 16 amino acids. Per germline, CDR1 SGHVT and CDR2 SQSDAQ.

The chain has TRBV6-2 or TRBV6-3 and TRBJ2-4, with D unclear. The ends were cut back, 5 bases at V and 0 bases at J, with 11 bases in the middle. Germline values: CDR1 MNHEY, CDR2 SVGEGT. This CDR3 comprises 15 residues. The CDR3 coding sequence is TGTGCCAGCAGTCCGGCCACAATAGCCAAAAACATTCAGTACTTC. Its translation: CASSPATIAKNIQYF.

The chain is built from TRBV9 and TRBJ1-1; 7 bases line up with TRBD1. The CDR3 runs 14 residues. Germline V gene lookup returns CDR1 SGDLS and CDR2 YYNGEE. The J segment lost 3 bases and the V segment lost 4 bases, leaving 6 bases of the junction unmatched. CDR3 in DNA: TGTGCCAGCAGCAACACAGGGGAGGACACTGAAGCTTTCTTT. This sequence encodes CASSNTGEDTEAFF.

V gene TRBV28 combines with J gene TRBJ1-2; 10 bases align to TRBD1. In germline, CDR1 is MDHEN, CDR2 SYDVKM. V trimming: 8 bases; J trimming: 2 bases; junction bases outside the gene matches: 2. This CDR3 has 13 residues. CDR3: CASGDRGNYGYTF. CDR3 nucleotide sequence: TGTGCCAGCGGGGACAGGGGAAACTATGGCTACACCTTC.

The genes are TRBV9 and TRBJ2-3; D is ambiguous. Germline V gives CDR1 SGDLS, CDR2 YYNGEE. Deletions cut 4 bases from V and 0 bases from J, with 12 bases between. This CDR3 comprises 15 residues. CDR3 protein: CASSKLVSSTDTQYF. The CDR3 DNA is TGTGCCAGCAGCAAACTCGTATCTAGCACAGATACGCAGTATTTT.

The chain uses TRBV3-1 (or the pseudogene TRBV3-2) and TRBJ2-1; D gene unclear. CDR1 LGHDT and CDR2 YNNKEL come from the germline V gene (reference sequence). V lost 1 base and J lost 10, with 11 bases in between. This CDR3 has 13 residues. CDR3: CASSQVEREEQFF. In nucleotides, the CDR3 is TGTGCCAGCAGCCAAGTCGAAAGGGAAGAGCAGTTCTTC.

The chain couples TRBV5-8 to TRBJ1-5, with 9 nucleotides matching TRBD1. Unmatched junction bases numbered 5, after V lost 4 bases and J lost 0 bases. Germline CDR1 reads SGHTS; CDR2 reads YDEGEE. This CDR3 is built from 16 residues. CDR3 bases: TGTGCCAGCAGCCAGGGGACAGGGTATAGCAATCAGCCCCAGCATTTT. It is translated as CASSQGTGYSNQPQHF.

V and J are TRBV4-1 and TRBJ2-7; no firm D call. This CDR3 is 15 amino acids long. In germline, CDR1 is MGHRA, CDR2 YSYEKL. The V and J ends lost 1 base and 3 bases respectively, with 13 bases between them. The CDR3 here is CASSQGGLGHYEQYF. CDR3 DNA: TGCGCCAGCAGCCAAGGAGGTCTTGGGCACTACGAGCAGTACTTC.

Only one count was recorded for this clone. CDR3 sequence: CASSRGGAHMNTEAFF. CDR3 nucleotide sequence: TGTGCCAGCAGCCGAGGAGGGGCCCACATGAACACTGAAGCTTTCTTT. This chain connects TRBV5-5 to TRBJ1-1; TRBD1 might be the D (5 bases). CDR1 SGHKS and CDR2 YYEKEE come from the germline V gene (reference sequence). V was shortened by 4 bases and J by 0 bases, with 16 bases between the two germline ends. The CDR3 loop spans 16 amino acids.

The genes are TRBV5-5 and TRBJ1-4, with 10 nucleotides matching TRBD1. Germline CDR1 SGHKS, CDR2 YYEKEE (reference sequence). The V gene end was trimmed by 3 bases and the J gene end by 6 bases; junction bases not matched to a gene: 5. The CDR3 sequence is 15 residues long. In DNA form, the CDR3 reads TGTGCCAGCAGCTCTAGGACAGGGGGATATGAAAAACTGTTTTTT. It is translated as CASSSRTGGYEKLFF.

This clone was counted once. The chain combines TRBV4-2 with TRBJ1-2; D is perhaps TRBD1 (5 bases). Germline V gene data show CDR1 as LGHNA and CDR2 as YNFKEQ. V lost 0 bases, J lost 2 bases, and 19 bases lay in between. The CDR3 covers 18 residues. Written as DNA, the CDR3 is TGTGCCAGCAGCCAAGAAAGTGGCGGGCAGGGAGGGAACTATGGCTACACCTTC. It codes for CASSQESGGQGGNYGYTF.

This chain connects TRBV12-3 or TRBV12-4 to TRBJ2-1; a weak D match, TRBD2 (6 bases). The V end was cut by 6 bases, the J end by 15 bases, with 21 bases between. CDR3 size: 13 residues. The CDR3 loop is CASSPARLVPRFF. The CDR3 DNA follows: TGTGCCAGCAGCCCCGCGAGACTAGTTCCCCGGTTCTTC.

This chain joins TRBV5-4 and TRBJ2-1; 15 bases fit TRBD2. V lost 6 bases, J lost 5 bases, and 15 bases stayed unmatched. The CDR3 is 19 residues long. Per the germline V gene, CDR1 is SGHNT and CDR2 is YYREEE (reference sequence). DNA for the CDR3: TGTGCCAGCACAAATGGTGGACTAGCGGGGGGGCCAGGGGACAATGAGCAGTTCTTC. Protein sequence: CASTNGGLAGGPGDNEQFF. The full variable domain, with the rest looked up from reference TRBV5-4 and TRBJ2-1, is ETGVTQSPTHLIKTRGQQVTLRCSSQSGHNTVSWYQQALGQGPQFIFQYYREEENGRGNFPPRFSGLQFPNYSSELNVNALELDDSALYLCASTNGGLAGGPGDNEQFFGPGTRLTVL.

Only one count was recorded for this clone. The chain combines TRBV5-6 with TRBJ2-7, with TRBD2 as a possible D gene (5 bases). V gave up 3 bases and J gave up 1 base, with 14 bases separating them. Germline V gene lookup returns CDR1 SGHDT and CDR2 YYEEEE. The CDR3 has 15 residues. CDR3 residues: CASSSNMRDSYEQYF. The CDR3 coding sequence is TGTGCCAGCAGCTCCAACATGAGGGATTCCTACGAGCAGTACTTC. Supplemented by reference TRBV5-6 and TRBJ2-7, the full variable domain reads DAGVTQSPTHLIKTRGQQVTLRCSPKSGHDTVSWYQQALGQGPQFIFQYYEEEERQRGNFPDRFSGHQFPNYSSELNVNALLLGDSALYLCASSSNMRDSYEQYFGPGTRLTVT.

The chain joins TRBV28 to TRBJ1-1, with D perhaps TRBD1 (5 bases). The CDR3 runs to 16 residues. Germline V lookup: CDR1 MDHEN, CDR2 SYDVKM. V gave up 2 bases and J gave up 4 bases, with 17 bases separating them. The CDR3 DNA reads as TGTGCCAGCAGTTTAACCATATCGACAGTGGGCACTGAAGCTTTCTTT. Translating it yields CASSLTISTVGTEAFF. Full variable domain (outside the CDR3, taken from reference TRBV28 and TRBJ1-1): DVKVTQSSRYLVKRTGEKVFLECVQDMDHENMFWYRQDPGLGLRLIYFSYDVKMKEKGDIPEGYSVSREKKERFSLILESASTNQTSMYLCASSLTISTVGTEAFFGQGTRLTVV.

The chain couples TRBV11-2 to TRBJ2-4; D is unresolved. The CDR3 has 13 amino acids. Looked up from germline, CDR1 is SGHAT and CDR2 is FQNNGV. The V end was cut by 0 bases, the J end by 7 bases, with 7 bases between. CDR3 DNA sequence: TGTGCCAGCAGCTTAGATAGGTCGAACATTCAGTACTTC. Its protein is CASSLDRSNIQYF.

This sequence joins TRBV11-3 and TRBJ1-3; D gene uncertain. CDR1 is SGHNT, CDR2 YENEEA, per germline. V lost 3 bases to trimming and J lost 0 bases, with 9 bases between them. This CDR3 has 15 amino acids. CDR3 residues: CASSFDGSSGNTIYF. The CDR3 nucleotides are TGTGCCAGCAGCTTTGACGGAAGCTCTGGAAACACCATATATTTT. Filled out from reference TRBV11-3 and TRBJ1-3, the complete variable domain reads EAGVVQSPRYKIIEKKQPVAFWCNPISGHNTLYWYLQNLGQGPELLIRYENEEAVDDSQLPKDRFSAERLKGVDSTLKIQPAELGDSAVYLCASSFDGSSGNTIYFGEGSWLTVV.

This chain joins TRBV4-1 and TRBJ2-3, with D hard to call. V dropped 1 base and J dropped 6 bases, with 11 bases sitting between them. The CDR3 runs 14 residues. Germline CDR1 reads MGHRA; CDR2 reads YSYEKL. CDR3 sequence (DNA): TGCGCCAGCAGCCAAGCCCCCAGTATTGATACGCAGTATTTT. Protein sequence: CASSQAPSIDTQYF.

J is TRBJ1-3 and V is TRBV3-1 (or the pseudogene TRBV3-2), with D uncertain. Looked up from germline, CDR1 is LGHDT and CDR2 is YNNKEL (reference sequence). This CDR3 comprises 13 residues. Trimming removed 6 bases from V and 4 bases from J, with 10 bases in between. The CDR3: CASSYDSGNTIYF. DNA of the CDR3: TGTGCCAGCAGTTACGACTCCGGAAACACCATATATTTT.

V and J are TRBV7-8 and TRBJ2-3, with 8 nucleotides matching TRBD2. The trim removed 5 bases at V and 4 bases at J, leaving 5 bases unmatched. CDR1 and CDR2 from the germline V gene are SGHVS and FQNEAQ. The CDR3 extends over 14 amino acids. The CDR3 sequence is CASSPRGASDTQYF. CDR3 DNA: TGTGCCAGCAGCCCGCGGGGGGCATCAGATACGCAGTATTTT.

The chain joins TRBV27 to TRBJ1-2; weak D call: TRBD1 (5 bases). CDR1 is MNHEY, CDR2 SMNVEV, per germline (reference sequence). CDR3 size: 13 residues. Trimming took 2 bases from V and 12 from J, leaving 16 bases between them. The CDR3 protein is CASSLAGGLGHTF. For the CDR3, the DNA is TGTGCCAGCAGTTTAGCGGGGGGTTTGGGCCACACCTTC.

The chain uses TRBV18 and TRBJ2-4, with unresolved D. V gave up 0 bases and J gave up 2 bases, with 8 bases separating them. The CDR3 spans 15 residues. The V gene's germline CDR1 is KGHSH and CDR2 LQKENI. CDR3 nucleotides: TGTGCCAGCTCACCACCTGGGCTAACCAAAAACATTCAGTACTTC. It encodes CASSPPGLTKNIQYF.

The rearrangement links TRBV30 to TRBJ1-5; D is undetermined. Deletions cut 1 base from V and 2 bases from J, with 6 bases between. CDR1 and CDR2 from the germline V gene are GTSNPN and SVGIG (reference sequence). This CDR3 is 13 amino acids long. The CDR3 nucleotides are TGTGCCTGGAGTGGGGGAGGCAATCAGCCCCAGCATTTT. Its translation is CAWSGGGNQPQHF.

This rearrangement joins TRBV24-1 to TRBJ2-1; perhaps D is TRBD1 or TRBD2 (5 bases each). The CDR3 length is 17 residues. Germline V lookup: CDR1 KGHDR, CDR2 SFDVKD. Trimming took 2 bases from V and 4 from J, leaving 17 bases between them. The CDR3 protein is CATSDSRDPLNYNEQFF. The CDR3 DNA sequence: TGTGCCACCAGTGATTCCCGGGACCCTTTAAATTACAATGAGCAGTTCTTC.

This rearrangement joins TRBV5-1 to TRBJ2-3, with D possibly being TRBD1 or TRBD2 (6 bases each). The CDR3 extends over 16 amino acids. The V gene lost 4 bases and the J gene lost 5 bases, with 20 bases spanning the gap. The germline gives CDR1 SGHRS, CDR2 YFSETQ. CDR3 DNA sequence: TGCGCCAGCAGCCTGGGGGCGGGGTCCTTTGAAGATACGCAGTATTTT. Amino acid sequence: CASSLGAGSFEDTQYF.

V usage is TRBV5-5 and J usage is TRBJ1-5; maybe TRBD1 (6 bases). V was shortened by 0 bases and J by 7 bases, with 11 bases between the two germline ends. This CDR3 has 14 residues. The germline CDR1 and CDR2 sequences are SGHKS and YYEKEE (reference sequence). CDR3 sequence: CASSLATGLQPQHF. The CDR3 nucleotides are TGTGCCAGCAGCTTGGCCACAGGGTTACAGCCCCAGCATTTT. Complete variable domain (other parts from reference TRBV5-5 and TRBJ1-5): DAGVTQSPTHLIKTRGQQVTLRCSPISGHKSVSWYQQVLGQGPQFIFQYYEKEERGRGNFPDRFSARQFPNYSSELNVNALLLGDSALYLCASSLATGLQPQHFGDGTRLSIL.

In DNA form, the CDR3 reads TGTGCCAGCAGTCCCGGGACAGGTTCGTACAATGAGCAGTTCTTC. Translation: CASSPGTGSYNEQFF. This sequence joins TRBV5-4 and TRBJ2-1; 8 nucleotides align to TRBD1. There are 15 residues in the CDR3. The germline V gene encodes CDR1 SGHNT and CDR2 YYREEE (reference sequence). J lost 4 bases, V lost 5 bases, and 8 bases had no gene match.

In regard to this clone: Additional DNA sequences in this sample encode the identical CDR3. The chain employs TRBV9 and TRBJ2-1; TRBD1 aligns across 10 bases. The germline CDR1 and CDR2 sequences are SGDLS and YYNGEE. The CDR3 length is 15 residues. The trim removed 0 bases at V and 9 bases at J, leaving 6 bases unmatched. In nucleotides, the CDR3 is TGTGCCAGCAGCGTAGTCGGGACAGGGGTGGGTGAGCAGTTCTTC. Translation: CASSVVGTGVGEQFF.